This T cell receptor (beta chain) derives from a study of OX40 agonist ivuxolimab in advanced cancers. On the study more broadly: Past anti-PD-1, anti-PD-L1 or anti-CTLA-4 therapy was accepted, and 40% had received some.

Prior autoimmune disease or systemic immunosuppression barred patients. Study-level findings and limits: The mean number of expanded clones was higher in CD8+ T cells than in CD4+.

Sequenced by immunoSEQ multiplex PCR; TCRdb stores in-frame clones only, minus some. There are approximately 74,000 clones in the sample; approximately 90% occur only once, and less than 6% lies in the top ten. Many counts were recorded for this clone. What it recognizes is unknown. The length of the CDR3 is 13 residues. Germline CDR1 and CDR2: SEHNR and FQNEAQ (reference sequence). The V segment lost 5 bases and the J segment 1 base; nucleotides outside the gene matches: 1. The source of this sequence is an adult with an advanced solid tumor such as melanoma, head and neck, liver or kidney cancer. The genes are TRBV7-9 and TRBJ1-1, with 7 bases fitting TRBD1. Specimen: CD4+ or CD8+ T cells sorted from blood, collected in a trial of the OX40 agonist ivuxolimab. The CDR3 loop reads CASSRGRNTEAFF. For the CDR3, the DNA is TGTGCCAGCAGCAGGGGGCGGAACACTGAAGCTTTCTTT.